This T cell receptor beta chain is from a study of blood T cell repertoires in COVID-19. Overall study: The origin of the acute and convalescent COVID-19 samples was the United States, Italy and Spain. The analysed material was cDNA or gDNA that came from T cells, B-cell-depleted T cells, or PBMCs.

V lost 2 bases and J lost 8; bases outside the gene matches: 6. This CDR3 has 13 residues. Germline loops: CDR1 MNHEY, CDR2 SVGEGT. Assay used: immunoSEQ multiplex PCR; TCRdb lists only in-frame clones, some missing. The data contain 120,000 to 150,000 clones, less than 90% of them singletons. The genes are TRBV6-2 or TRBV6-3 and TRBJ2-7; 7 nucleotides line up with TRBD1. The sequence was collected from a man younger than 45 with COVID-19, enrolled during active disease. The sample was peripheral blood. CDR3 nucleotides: TGTGCCAGCAGTTACGGAACAGGGGTCAAGCAGTACTTC. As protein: CASSYGTGVKQYF.